This entry lists 23 T cell receptor beta chains sequenced from one sample in a study of metastatic and nonmetastatic thyroid tumors. Thyroid surgery had not been preceded by any treatment in any patient. MiXCR re-clonotyped the PCR reads for TCRdb. The sample holds over 10,000 clones, 32% seen once. Specimen: tumor tissue. These receptors all stem from a female donor with papillary thyroid cancer or a benign thyroid nodule (not recorded which). Some clones in this sample may be carry-over from other donors' samples.

The CDR3 spells CAISESGRGASPSGDSYNEQFF. CDR3 nucleotide sequence: TGTGCCATCAGTGAGTCTGGCAGGGGGGCTTCGCCGAGCGGGGACTCCTACAATGAGCAGTTCTTC. The chain couples TRBV10-3 to TRBJ2-1, with D perhaps given as TRBD1 or TRBD2 (7 bases each). CDR1 and CDR2 from the germline V gene are ENHRY and SYGVKD. There are 22 residues in the CDR3. Deletions cut 0 bases from V and 0 bases from J, with 27 bases between.

The DNA for the CDR3 is TGCGCCAGCAGCCAAGTAGTCGGGAACACTGAAGCTTTCTTT. It yields the protein CASSQVVGNTEAFF. The chain joins TRBV4-3 to TRBJ1-1; D is ambiguous. Between the trimmed V and J ends, which lost 1 base and 1 base, there was a span of 7 bases. The CDR3 sequence is 14 residues long. Germline V lookup: CDR1 LGHNA, CDR2 YSLEER.

This chain connects TRBV5-1 to TRBJ1-2, with D maybe TRBD1 (6 bases). In germline, CDR1 is SGHRS, CDR2 YFSETQ. Trimming left V 0 bases short and J 0 bases short, with 9 bases between. The CDR3 consists of 15 residues. Here the CDR3 DNA reads TGCGCCAGCAGCTTGGTCGGACAGCCTAACTATGGCTACACCTTC. Translating gives CASSLVGQPNYGYTF.

The chain carries TRBV20-1 and TRBJ1-2; the D is unclear. Germline CDR1 is DFQATT and CDR2 is SNEGSKA (reference sequence). Trimming stripped 4 bases from V and 4 bases from J, with 10 bases between. This CDR3 has 12 residues. CDR3 residues: CSATEGFYGYTF. The CDR3 DNA is TGCAGTGCTACTGAAGGGTTCTATGGCTACACCTTC.

This clone counts as medium-sized. The chain recombines TRBV6-2 or TRBV6-3 with TRBJ2-1; TRBD1 might be the D (6 bases). Germline CDR1 and CDR2: MNHEY and SVGEGT. The V end was cut by 1 base, the J end by 8 bases, with 12 bases between. The length of the CDR3 is 14 residues. CDR3: CASSYFQGIHEQFF. For the CDR3, the DNA is TGTGCCAGCAGTTACTTTCAGGGGATCCATGAGCAGTTCTTC.

The chain employs TRBV6-2 or TRBV6-3 and TRBJ1-4; maybe TRBD1 (6 bases). The germline V and J ends were trimmed by 5 bases and 7 bases, with 14 bases remaining between them. Germline CDR1 and CDR2: MNHEY and SVGEGT. This CDR3 is 14 amino acids long. Written as DNA, the CDR3 is TGTGCCAGCAGTCGCGAGGGGGGAGGTGAAAAACTGTTTTTT. Protein sequence: CASSREGGGEKLFF.

Note on this clone: One end of the junction varies from germline; a read error may be responsible. V and J are TRBV3-1 and TRBJ1-5; a weak D match, TRBD1 (5 bases). The length of the CDR3 is 14 residues. Per germline, CDR1 LGHDT and CDR2 YNNKEL (reference sequence). CDR3 in amino acids: CASSQDSWGQPQHF. CDR3 bases: TGTGCCAGTAGCCAAGACAGCTGGGGACAGCCCCAGCATTTT.

Note on this clone: At one of its ends the junction is not consistent with the germline gene, which may arise from a read error. The chain couples TRBV20-1 to TRBJ1-2; D is possibly TRBD1 (5 bases). The CDR3 is made up of 17 amino acids. From germline, CDR1 is DFQATT and CDR2 SNEGSKA (reference sequence). In DNA form, the CDR3 reads TGTAGTGCTAGAGATCGGAGGGGCCCCCCCCTGATAACGGACTACACCTTC. Protein sequence: CSARDRRGPPLITDYTF.

This clone was observed a few times. One junction end does not reproduce the germline sequence, and a read error may be involved. V usage is TRBV6-6 and J usage is TRBJ1-5, with no clear D. This CDR3 contains 15 residues. The germline V gene encodes CDR1 MNHNY and CDR2 SVGAGI (reference sequence). The DNA of the CDR3 is TGTGCCAGCAGTCACTCCCTCGAGGGCGGCCAGCCCCAGCATTTT. It yields the protein CASSHSLEGGQPQHF.

By share, this clone counts as medium-sized. V gene TRBV11-3 combines with J gene TRBJ2-7, with 7 bases aligning to TRBD2. This CDR3 spans 14 amino acids. V lost 4 bases, J lost 2 bases, and 5 bases stayed unmatched. Germline assignment: CDR1 SGHNT and CDR2 YENEEA. This chain's CDR3 is CASSSLANPYEQYF. The CDR3 DNA reads TGTGCCAGCAGCTCACTAGCGAACCCCTACGAGCAGTACTTC.

V usage is TRBV28 and J usage is TRBJ2-1, with 7 bases that match TRBD2. Germline loops: CDR1 MDHEN, CDR2 SYDVKM. V gave up 7 bases and J gave up 9 bases; unmatched junction bases: 15. The CDR3 is 15 amino acids. The CDR3 sequence is CASIGTIIWGGEQFF. For the CDR3, the DNA is TGTGCCAGCATCGGGACGATAATCTGGGGGGGTGAGCAGTTCTTC.

The sample holds a few counts of this clone. This chain joins TRBV9 and TRBJ2-7; TRBD1 matches 8 bases. CDR1 SGDLS and CDR2 YYNGEE come from the germline V gene. The CDR3 extends over 15 amino acids. After removal of 3 bases from V and 0 bases from J, the junction contained 5 bases not matched to a gene. Here the CDR3 DNA reads TGTGCCAGCAGCGGAAACACAGGGGGCTCCTACGAGCAGTACTTC. Residues: CASSGNTGGSYEQYF.

This clone rates as medium-sized. The V gene is TRBV13, the J gene TRBJ2-1; 10 bases are a match to TRBD1. V lost 5 bases, J lost 7 bases, and 14 bases stayed unmatched. Germline CDR1 reads PRHDT; CDR2 reads FYEKMQ (reference sequence). The CDR3 is made up of 17 amino acids. CDR3: CASSPEGRDRGGNEQFF. Written as DNA, the CDR3 is TGTGCCAGCAGCCCCGAAGGTCGGGACAGGGGTGGGAATGAGCAGTTCTTC.

This clone is classed as medium-sized. The chain links TRBV6-2 or TRBV6-3 to TRBJ2-6; D is possibly TRBD2 (5 bases). The CDR3 length is 15 residues. V lost 4 bases, J lost 1 base, and 8 bases lay in between. Germline loops: CDR1 MNHEY, CDR2 SVGEGT. CDR3 DNA: TGTGCCAGCAGTTTCCGGGGATCTGGGGCCAACGTCCTGACTTTC. This encodes CASSFRGSGANVLTF.

The chain is built from TRBV5-1 and TRBJ2-2, with a possible D match to TRBD2 (5 bases). V lost 0 bases and J 1 base, leaving 16 bases between the germline ends. The germline CDR1 and CDR2 sequences are SGHRS and YFSETQ. The CDR3 covers 18 residues. CDR3 loop: CASSLVLRTQRNTGELFF. The CDR3 DNA sequence: TGCGCCAGCAGCTTGGTCCTAAGGACTCAAAGGAACACCGGGGAGCTGTTTTTT. The whole variable domain, filled in from reference TRBV5-1 and TRBJ2-2, reads KAGVTQTPRYLIKTRGQQVTLSCSPISGHRSVSWYQQTPGQGLQFLFEYFSETQRNKGNFPGRFSGRQFSNSRSEMNVSTLELGDSALYLCASSLVLRTQRNTGELFFGEGSRLTVL.

This clone was picked up a small number of times. The chain employs TRBV12-3 or TRBV12-4 and TRBJ2-3; tentative D call: TRBD2 (6 bases). The CDR3 is 13 residues long. The CDR3 DNA is TGTGCAAGAAGTTTAGCGGAGTTGGATACGCAGTATTTT. This sequence encodes CARSLAELDTQYF.

This clone was seen at least ten times. The chain has TRBV7-8 and TRBJ2-2; the D is unclear. The CDR3 runs 15 residues. The V and J ends lost 1 base and 1 base respectively, with 7 bases between them. Germline CDR1 SGHVS, CDR2 FQNEAQ. The CDR3 DNA sequence: TGTGCCAGCAGCTTAGTCACCTTGAACACCGGGGAGCTGTTTTTT. This translates into CASSLVTLNTGELFF.

By share, this clone ranks as medium-sized. The genes are TRBV20-1 and TRBJ1-5; D might be TRBD1 (6 bases). Germline V CDR1 and CDR2: DFQATT, SNEGSKA (reference sequence). The CDR3 is made up of 13 amino acids. V gave up 6 bases and J gave up 0 bases, with 9 bases separating them. The CDR3 DNA follows: TGCAGTGCCGGACAGAATAGCAATCAGCCCCAGCATTTT. The encoded protein is CSAGQNSNQPQHF.

By share of the sample, this clone is medium-sized. The gene calls are TRBV6-1 and TRBJ1-1; 9 nucleotides match TRBD1. The CDR3 length is 15 residues. V was clipped by 5 bases and J by 1 base; unmatched bases: 5. Germline lookup yields CDR1 MNHNS and CDR2 SASEGT. The DNA for the CDR3 is TGTGCCAGCAGTACTACAGGGGGCAGGAACACTGAAGCTTTCTTT. It encodes CASSTTGGRNTEAFF.

This clone is classed as medium-sized (0.01 to 0.1%). The chain recombines TRBV4-1 with TRBJ1-3, with D unresolved. There are 16 residues in the CDR3. Germline V gene lookup returns CDR1 MGHRA and CDR2 YSYEKL. V was pared by 0 bases and J by 0 bases, with 9 bases between. CDR3 sequence (DNA): TGCGCCAGCAGCCAAGATAGGTTTCTCTCTGGAAACACCATATATTTT. It specifies CASSQDRFLSGNTIYF.

This chain joins TRBV7-8 and TRBJ2-1; D is perhaps TRBD2 (6 bases). Germline values: CDR1 SGHVS, CDR2 FQNEAQ. The germline V and J ends were trimmed by 4 bases and 6 bases, with 13 bases remaining between them. The CDR3 loop spans 14 amino acids. CDR3 region: CASSWVAGPNEQFF. CDR3 sequence (DNA): TGTGCCAGCAGCTGGGTTGCGGGGCCCAATGAGCAGTTCTTC.

This chain uses TRBV18 with TRBJ1-4, with 8 bases aligning to TRBD1. The ends lost 1 base at V and 3 bases at J; junction bases unmatched: 4. CDR3 length: 16 amino acids. The germline V gene encodes CDR1 KGHSH and CDR2 LQKENI. In DNA, the CDR3 is TGTGCCAGCTCACCACTTTTACAGGGGGCTAATGAAAAACTGTTTTTT. This sequence encodes CASSPLLQGANEKLFF.

This chain connects TRBV20-1 to TRBJ2-1; D not resolved. Trimming pared 4 bases from V and 7 bases from J, leaving 17 bases between. The CDR3 extends over 14 amino acids. Germline CDR1 reads DFQATT; CDR2 reads SNEGSKA (reference sequence). The CDR3 loop is CSAIAPGSGNEQFF. As DNA, the CDR3 is TGCAGTGCTATTGCCCCAGGTAGTGGTAATGAGCAGTTCTTC.